This record covers a single T cell receptor beta chain. This sample is part of a study of technical replicates of blood from a few donors. Germline V gives CDR1 SGHTA, CDR2 FQGNSA. This CDR3 spans 17 amino acids. V shed 3 bases and J 5 bases; nucleotides not matched to a gene: 8. Sequencing used immunoSEQ multiplex PCR; TCRdb keeps in-frame clones, though not all of them. The data hold 50,000 to 60,000 clones, with roughly 94% observed a single time. The TCR was taken from a human donor in good health. Some clones in this sample may be carry-over from other donors' samples. This rearrangement joins TRBV7-2 to TRBJ2-5; 14 positions match TRBD2. Source material: PBMCs. The CDR3, as DNA: TGTGCCAGCAGCTTGTCCCCTGGACTAGCGGGGGGTGAGACCCAGTACTTC. This sequence encodes CASSLSPGLAGGETQYF.